This TCR beta chain emerged from a study of regulatory T cells in long-lasting Graves disease. This clonotype was counted ten times or more. Its antigen is not known. Whole-study findings and limits: Persistent disease preferred TRBV28, TRBJ1-2 and TRBJ2-5; new disease, TRBV20-1 and TRBJ2-1.

Time point here: persistent/refractory GD, antithyroid drugs over 5 years with positive TRAb. PBMCs were the source of the RNA used for TCR sequencing. Relying on iRepertoire HTBI primers and Arm-PCR of CDR3 regions, the team built TCR beta libraries. From the multiplex PCR reads, TCRdb called clonotypes with MiXCR, one entry per CDR3 protein. The sample lists under 500,000 distinct CDR3 sequences, around 21% occurring once. V lost 2 bases and J 6 bases, leaving 10 bases between the germline ends. This CDR3 has 14 amino acids. V and J are TRBV12-3 or TRBV12-4 and TRBJ2-2; tentatively, D is TRBD2 (6 bases). The sequence derives from a female donor with Graves disease. Source: peripheral blood mononuclear cells (PBMCs), taken when the disease was refractory, from a patient treated with antithyroid drugs. The CDR3 sequence: CASSLNRGSGELFF. DNA of the CDR3: TGTGCCAGCAGTTTAAACCGGGGGTCCGGGGAGCTGTTTTTT.